This note documents a single TCR beta chain sequence. The antigen is not known. The time point is: blood 2 weeks post-SBRT. Documented treatment: 15 Gy SBRT to primary tumor, nephrectomy 4 weeks later. Clear cell pathology was present in this patient's renal cell carcinoma. This entry belongs to a study of radiation and T cells in renal cell carcinoma. Whole-study results and caveats: From baseline, blood top tumor clonotypes peaked at 2 weeks post-radiation.

Clones were read by immunoSEQ multiplex PCR, and TCRdb kept only the in-frame ones, dropping some. Of around 70,000 clones in the sample, around 76% were seen once. Germline V gene lookup returns CDR1 MDHEN and CDR2 SYDVKM. This CDR3 contains 15 residues. The ends were cut back, 8 bases at V and 0 bases at J, with 16 bases in the middle. This specimen consisted of blood, obtained from a patient whose treatment included radiotherapy and nephrectomy. J is TRBJ1-1 and V is TRBV28, with D hard to call. The receptor's source is a man aged 55 to 70 with renal cell carcinoma. In DNA form, the CDR3 reads TGTGCCAGCTCGAAGACGGCGCATATGAACACTGAAGCTTTCTTT. It codes for CASSKTAHMNTEAFF.